A selection of T cell receptor beta chains follows, all from one sample in a study of shared clonotypes between healthy human individuals. Libraries were prepared by immunoSEQ multiplex PCR; TCRdb keeps only in-frame clonotypes and omits some of them. The sample includes 520,000 or so clones, more than 65% of them seen just once. The sample consisted of PBMCs. The receptors here all came from a woman between 40 and 50 years old in good health. Some clones in this sample may be carry-over from other donors' samples. The CDR3 runs from the conserved cysteine through the conserved F or W. Fields, in order: V gene, clone size, D gene, J gene, CDR3 protein, CDR3 DNA. D genes are given only for firm matches. Only some rows state a clone size, as once, few, many or a class for expanded clones.

TRBV10-3,few,-,TRBJ1-1,CAIRPEDTEAFF,TGTGCCATCAGGCCTGAGGACACTGAAGCTTTCTTT
TRBV5-8,-,-,TRBJ2-7,CASSFQGFDEQYF,TGTGCCAGCAGCTTCCAGGGGTTCGACGAGCAGTACTTC
TRBV5-4,-,TRBD2,TRBJ2-5,CASRPGLAGVRGETQYF,TGTGCCAGCAGGCCGGGACTAGCGGGAGTGAGGGGAGAGACCCAGTACTTC
TRBV7-2,once,-,TRBJ2-2,CASSLVSRNTGELFF,TGTGCCAGCAGCTTAGTCTCCCGGAACACCGGGGAGCTGTTTTTT
TRBV7-3,-,TRBD2,TRBJ2-2,CASSLGLGGTGELFF,TGTGCCAGCAGCCTCGGACTAGGTGGGACCGGGGAGCTGTTTTTT
TRBV10-3,-,-,TRBJ2-3,CAISAGQDSDTQYF,TGTGCCATCAGTGCGGGACAAGACTCAGATACGCAGTATTTT
TRBV27,many,-,TRBJ1-3,CASSSLGSGNTIYF,TGTGCCAGCAGTTCCCTAGGCTCTGGAAACACCATATATTTT
TRBV18,once,-,TRBJ1-5,CASSGQGLGNNQPQHF,TGTGCCAGCTCAGGGCAAGGGTTAGGGAACAATCAGCCCCAGCATTTT
TRBV5-4,-,-,TRBJ1-2,CASSLDLGVSDGYTF,TGTGCCAGCAGCTTGGATTTGGGGGTATCGGATGGCTACACCTTC
TRBV7-2,-,TRBD1,TRBJ2-2,CASSPPGQANTGELFF,TGTGCCAGCAGCCCACCGGGACAGGCGAACACCGGGGAGCTGTTTTTT
TRBV10-3,few,-,TRBJ2-3,CAISGRWVTPSTDTQYF,TGTGCCATCAGTGGGCGATGGGTTACGCCCAGCACAGATACGCAGTATTTT
TRBV28,-,-,TRBJ1-5,CASSPNQPQHF,TGTGCCAGCAGCCCAAATCAGCCCCAGCATTTT
TRBV28,once,-,TRBJ2-7,CASRSRWYEQYF,TGTGCCAGCAGATCCCGCTGGTACGAGCAGTACTTC
TRBV30,few,TRBD1,TRBJ1-2,CAWSVQGAGGYTF,TGTGCCTGGAGCGTTCAGGGGGCGGGTGGCTACACCTTC
TRBV4-1,-,TRBD1,TRBJ2-7,CASSSRGLDEQYF,TGCGCCAGCAGTTCCAGGGGGCTGGACGAGCAGTACTTC
TRBV6-5,few,-,TRBJ2-7,CASSYYGRGTYEQYF,TGTGCCAGCAGTTACTACGGACGGGGAACCTACGAGCAGTACTTC
TRBV19,-,-,TRBJ1-1,CASSKGQLNTEAFF,TGTGCCAGTAGTAAAGGACAGCTAAACACTGAAGCTTTCTTT
TRBV7-3,-,TRBD2,TRBJ2-7,CASSSGTAGGEQYF,TGTGCCAGCAGCTCCGGGACCGCCGGGGGGGAGCAGTACTTC
TRBV7-9,-,-,TRBJ1-1,CASSLEFREAFF,TGTGCCAGCAGCTTAGAATTTCGGGAAGCTTTCTTT
TRBV10-2,-,-,TRBJ2-1,CASSVGLVTLGNEQFF,TGCGCCAGCAGTGTAGGGCTGGTGACCCTCGGCAATGAGCAGTTCTTC
TRBV7-3,few,-,TRBJ2-1,CASSPGPSYNEQFF,TGTGCCAGCAGCCCCGGGCCCTCCTACAATGAGCAGTTCTTC
TRBV11-2,-,-,TRBJ2-1,CASSLEVNYNEQFF,TGTGCCAGCAGCTTAGAGGTAAACTACAATGAGCAGTTCTTC
TRBV29-1,-,TRBD1,TRBJ1-1,CSVHRGGVNTEAFF,TGCAGCGTACACAGGGGGGGAGTGAACACTGAAGCTTTCTTT
TRBV7-2,-,-,TRBJ1-6,CASSLAASPLHF,TGTGCCAGCAGCCTCGCGGCTTCACCCCTCCACTTT
TRBV15,-,-,TRBJ2-2,CATSTPTGELFF,TGTGCCACCAGCACTCCTACCGGGGAGCTGTTTTTT
TRBV19,-,TRBD1,TRBJ1-5,CASSDPGTGIQPQHF,TGTGCCAGTAGCGACCCCGGGACAGGGATTCAGCCCCAGCATTTT
TRBV28,-,-,TRBJ1-1,CASSLFRVMNTEAFF,TGTGCCAGCAGTTTATTCCGGGTCATGAACACTGAAGCTTTCTTT
TRBV2,-,TRBD2,TRBJ2-7,CASRGEGLGNEQYF,TGTGCCAGCAGGGGGGAGGGGTTAGGCAACGAGCAGTACTTC
TRBV6-5,-,-,TRBJ1-2,CASKDLGLDYGYTF,TGTGCCAGCAAAGACTTAGGGCTTGACTATGGCTACACCTTC
TRBV5-1,many,-,TRBJ2-7,CASSFPPGGSYEQYF,TGCGCCAGCAGCTTCCCTCCCGGGGGCTCCTACGAGCAGTACTTC
TRBV28,-,TRBD2,TRBJ2-1,CASTASGSSYNEQFF,TGTGCCAGCACAGCCAGCGGGAGCTCCTACAATGAGCAGTTCTTC
TRBV2,-,TRBD2,TRBJ2-3,CANQRDHYADTQYF,TGTGCCAACCAGCGGGACCATTACGCAGATACGCAGTATTTT
TRBV2,-,-,TRBJ2-7,CASSEELKQYF,TGTGCCAGCAGTGAAGAGCTTAAGCAGTACTTC
TRBV7-2,-,TRBD2,TRBJ2-1,CASSALAGVANEQFF,TGTGCCAGCAGCGCTCTAGCGGGAGTTGCCAATGAGCAGTTCTTC
TRBV2,few,-,TRBJ2-7,CATQHETGWEQYF,TGTGCCACCCAACACGAGACAGGCTGGGAGCAGTACTTC
TRBV5-1,few,-,TRBJ2-2,CASSFQGGSVGELFF,TGCGCCAGCAGCTTCCAGGGGGGCTCGGTCGGGGAGCTGTTTTTT
TRBV5-4,-,-,TRBJ2-2,CASSLDEFFPGELFF,TGTGCCAGCAGTCTGGACGAGTTCTTCCCCGGGGAGCTGTTTTTT
TRBV30,-,TRBD1,TRBJ2-1,CAWGRGPVLLEQFF,TGTGCCTGGGGTAGGGGGCCCGTCCTGCTGGAGCAGTTCTTC
TRBV11-1,-,TRBD1,TRBJ2-7,CASSLGGQADEQYF,TGTGCCAGCAGCTTAGGCGGACAGGCGGACGAGCAGTACTTC
TRBV7-8,-,TRBD2,TRBJ2-3,CASSLAGGRHTDTQYF,TGTGCCAGCAGCTTAGCGGGGGGGAGACACACAGATACGCAGTATTTT
TRBV5-1,-,-,TRBJ2-5,CASSFALGTSGETQYF,TGCGCCAGCAGCTTCGCCCTGGGGACATCGGGAGAGACCCAGTACTTC
TRBV19,-,-,TRBJ1-5,CASSISQGQPQHF,TGTGCCAGTAGTATTAGTCAGGGGCAGCCCCAGCATTTT
TRBV9,-,TRBD2,TRBJ2-3,CASSSTSGVSTDTQYF,TGTGCCAGCAGCTCAACTAGCGGGGTTAGCACAGATACGCAGTATTTT